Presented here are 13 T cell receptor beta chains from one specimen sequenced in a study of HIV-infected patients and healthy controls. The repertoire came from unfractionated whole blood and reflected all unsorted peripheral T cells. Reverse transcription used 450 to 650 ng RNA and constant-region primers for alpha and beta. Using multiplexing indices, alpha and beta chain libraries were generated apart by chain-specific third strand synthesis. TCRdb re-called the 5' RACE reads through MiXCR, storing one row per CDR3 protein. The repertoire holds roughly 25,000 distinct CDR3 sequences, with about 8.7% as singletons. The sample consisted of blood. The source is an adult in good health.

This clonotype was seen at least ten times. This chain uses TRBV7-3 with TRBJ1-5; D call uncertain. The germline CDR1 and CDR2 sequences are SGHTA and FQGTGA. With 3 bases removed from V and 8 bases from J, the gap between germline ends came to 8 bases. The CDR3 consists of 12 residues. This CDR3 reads CASSFPNEPQHF. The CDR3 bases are TGTGCCAGCAGCTTCCCAAACGAGCCCCAGCATTTT.

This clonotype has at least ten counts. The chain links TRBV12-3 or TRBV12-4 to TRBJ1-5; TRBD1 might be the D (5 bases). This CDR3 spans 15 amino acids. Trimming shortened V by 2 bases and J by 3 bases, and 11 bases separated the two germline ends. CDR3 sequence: CASSLQGGVNQPQHF. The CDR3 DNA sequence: TGTGCCAGCAGTTTACAGGGTGGCGTCAATCAGCCCCAGCATTTT.

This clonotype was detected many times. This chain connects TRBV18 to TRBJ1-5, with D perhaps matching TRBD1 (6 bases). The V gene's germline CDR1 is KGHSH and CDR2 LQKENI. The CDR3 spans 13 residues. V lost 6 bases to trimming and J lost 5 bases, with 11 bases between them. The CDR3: CASSTNRDQPQHF. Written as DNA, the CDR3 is TGTGCCAGCTCCACCAACAGGGATCAGCCCCAGCATTTT.

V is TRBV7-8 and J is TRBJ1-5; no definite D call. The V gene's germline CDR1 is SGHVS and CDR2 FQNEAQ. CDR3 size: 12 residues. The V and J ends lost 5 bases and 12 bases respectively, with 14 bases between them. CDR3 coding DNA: TGTGCCAGCAGCGGAACCGGGATTTACCAGCATTTT. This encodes CASSGTGIYQHF.

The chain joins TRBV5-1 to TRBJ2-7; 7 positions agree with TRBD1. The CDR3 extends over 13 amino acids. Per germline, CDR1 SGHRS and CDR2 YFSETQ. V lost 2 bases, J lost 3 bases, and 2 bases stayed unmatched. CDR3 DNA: TGCGCCAGCAGCTTAGACAGGGTCTACGAGCAGTACTTC. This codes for CASSLDRVYEQYF.

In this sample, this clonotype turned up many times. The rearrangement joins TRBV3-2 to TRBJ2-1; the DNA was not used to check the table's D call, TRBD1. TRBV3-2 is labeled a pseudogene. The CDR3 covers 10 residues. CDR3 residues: CAPTGDEQFF. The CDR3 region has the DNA TGTGCCCCGACGGGGGATGAGCAGTTCTTC.

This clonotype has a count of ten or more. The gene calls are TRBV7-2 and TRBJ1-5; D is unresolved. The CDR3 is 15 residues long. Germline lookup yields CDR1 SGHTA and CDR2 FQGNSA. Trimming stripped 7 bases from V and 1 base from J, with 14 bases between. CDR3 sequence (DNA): TGTGCCAGCACCTTCTCCGGGGTAAGCAATCAGCCCCAGCATTTT. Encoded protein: CASTFSGVSNQPQHF.

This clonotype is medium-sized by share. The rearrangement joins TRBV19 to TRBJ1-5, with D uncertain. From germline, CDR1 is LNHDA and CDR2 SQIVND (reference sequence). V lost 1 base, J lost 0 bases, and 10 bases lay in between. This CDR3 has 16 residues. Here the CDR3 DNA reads TGTGCCAGTAGTATAGGCGCTGTCTATAGCAATCAGCCCCAGCATTTT. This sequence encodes CASSIGAVYSNQPQHF.

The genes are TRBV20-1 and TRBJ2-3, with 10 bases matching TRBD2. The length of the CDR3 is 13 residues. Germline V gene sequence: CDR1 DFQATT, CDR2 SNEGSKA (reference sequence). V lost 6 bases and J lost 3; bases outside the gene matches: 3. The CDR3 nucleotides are TGCAGTGCCGGACTAGCGGATACAGATACGCAGTATTTT. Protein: CSAGLADTDTQYF.

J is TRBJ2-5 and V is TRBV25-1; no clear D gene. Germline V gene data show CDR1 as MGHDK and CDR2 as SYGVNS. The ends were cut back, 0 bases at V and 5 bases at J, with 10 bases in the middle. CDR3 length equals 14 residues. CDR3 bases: TGTGCCAGCAGTGAATATGACCGTCGGGAGACCCAGTACTTC. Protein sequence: CASSEYDRRETQYF.

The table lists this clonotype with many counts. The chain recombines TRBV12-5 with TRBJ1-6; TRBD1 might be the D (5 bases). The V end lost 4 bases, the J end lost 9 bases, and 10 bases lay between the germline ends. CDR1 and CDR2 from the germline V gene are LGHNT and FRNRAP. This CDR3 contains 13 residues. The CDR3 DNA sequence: TGTGCTAGTGGTTCGTTTGGGGCTTCACCCCTCCACTTT. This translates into CASGSFGASPLHF. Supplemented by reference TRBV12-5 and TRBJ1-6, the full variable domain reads DARVTQTPRHKVTEMGQEVTMRCQPILGHNTVFWYRQTMMQGLELLAYFRNRAPLDDSGMPKDRFSAEMPDATLATLKIQPSEPRDSAVYFCASGSFGASPLHFGNGTRLTVT.

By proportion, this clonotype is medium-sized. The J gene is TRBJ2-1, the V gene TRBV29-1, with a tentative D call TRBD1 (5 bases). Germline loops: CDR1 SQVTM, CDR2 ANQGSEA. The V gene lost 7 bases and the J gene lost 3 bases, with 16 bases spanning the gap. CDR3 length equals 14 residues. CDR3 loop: CSAFSARDYNEQFF. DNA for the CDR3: TGCAGCGCCTTTTCGGCCAGGGACTACAATGAGCAGTTCTTC.

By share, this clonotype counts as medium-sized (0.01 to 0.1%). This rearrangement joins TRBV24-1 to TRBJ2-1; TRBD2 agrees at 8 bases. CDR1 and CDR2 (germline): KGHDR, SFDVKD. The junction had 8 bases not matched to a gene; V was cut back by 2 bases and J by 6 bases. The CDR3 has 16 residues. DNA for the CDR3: TGTGCCACCAGTGATTCTGGCGGGGGGACTACCAATGAGCAGTTCTTC. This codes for CATSDSGGGTTNEQFF.